Below are 24 T cell receptor beta chains sequenced from a single sample in a study of identical twins. TCRdb fed the 5' RACE reads into MiXCR, producing one record per CDR3 protein. Of nearly 900,000 distinct CDR3 sequences in the sample, more than 9% were seen once. The data were also submitted as part of a second study, on yellow fever vaccine responses in identical twins.

Material: PBMCs. These receptors originate from a woman between 18 and 29 years old in good health.

This clonotype has only a few counts. The chain combines TRBV12-3 or TRBV12-4 with TRBJ2-5; a weak D match, TRBD1 (6 bases). Trimming cost V 4 bases and J 5 bases, with 11 bases left between them. This CDR3 contains 13 residues. CDR3 region: CASSSIRGETQYF. In DNA, the CDR3 is TGTGCCAGCAGTTCAATCAGGGGTGAGACCCAGTACTTC.

The chain couples TRBV7-7 to TRBJ2-1, with TRBD1 matching over 10 bases. This CDR3 is 15 amino acids long. Germline lookup yields CDR1 SSHAT and CDR2 FNYEAQ (reference sequence). V trimming: 5 bases; J trimming: 6 bases; junction bases outside the gene matches: 7. This chain's CDR3 is CASSRQGAQVNEQFF. The CDR3 DNA reads as TGTGCCAGCAGCCGACAGGGGGCGCAGGTCAATGAGCAGTTCTTC.

This clonotype appeared a few times. The V call is TRBV15, the J call TRBJ2-5; TRBD2 matches at 8 bases. V dropped 0 bases and J dropped 13; count of bases not matched to a gene: 10. Germline loops: CDR1 LNHNV, CDR2 YYDKDF (reference sequence). CDR3 size: 14 residues. Written as DNA, the CDR3 is TGTGCCACCAGCAGAGACATTAGCGGGACGCTGGGGTACTTC. This gives the protein CATSRDISGTLGYF. Full variable domain (outside the CDR3, taken from reference TRBV15 and TRBJ2-5): DAMVIQNPRYQVTQFGKPVTLSCSQTLNHNVMYWYQQKSSQAPKLLFHYYDKDFNNEADTPDNFQSRRPNTSFCFLDIRSPGLGDTAMYLCATSRDISGTLGYFGPGTRLLVL.

The chain combines TRBV7-7 with TRBJ1-1, with D uncertain. CDR3 length equals 13 residues. Germline V gene data show CDR1 as SSHAT and CDR2 as FNYEAQ (reference sequence). The V end lost 2 bases, the J end lost 3 bases, and 7 bases lay between the germline ends. In DNA, the CDR3 is TGTGCCAGCAGCTTAAATTCATACACTGAAGCTTTCTTT. Amino acids: CASSLNSYTEAFF.

The chain links TRBV27 to TRBJ2-1; 10 nucleotides match TRBD2. The CDR3 contains 17 residues. V was clipped by 5 bases and J by 7 bases; unmatched bases: 14. Germline-derived CDR1 and CDR2 are MNHEY and SMNVEV (reference sequence). CDR3 in DNA: TGTGCCAGCAGTGACGACTGGGGAGCGGGAGGGAGTAATGAGCAGTTCTTC. It specifies CASSDDWGAGGSNEQFF.

There are many counts of this clonotype. The V call is TRBV12-3 or TRBV12-4, the J call TRBJ1-1; 11 nucleotides align to TRBD1. The CDR3 consists of 15 residues. With 6 bases clipped from V and 2 bases from J, the junction kept 5 bases outside the gene matches. CDR3 amino acids: CASRGQGGLNTEAFF. The CDR3 nucleotides are TGTGCCAGCAGGGGACAGGGGGGTCTAAACACTGAAGCTTTCTTT.

Only a few counts were recorded for this clonotype. This rearrangement joins TRBV7-9 to TRBJ2-3; no definite D call. The CDR3 length is 14 residues. Germline V gives CDR1 SEHNR, CDR2 FQNEAQ (reference sequence). Trimming took off 4 bases at V and 1 base at J, with 9 bases between the two ends. In DNA, the CDR3 is TGTGCCAGCAGCTCGAATCAGGGCACAGATACGCAGTATTTT. Its translation: CASSSNQGTDTQYF.

The genes are TRBV25-1 and TRBJ1-1; D is ambiguous. Germline CDR1 reads MGHDK; CDR2 reads SYGVNS. V was shortened by 8 bases and J by 5 bases, with 9 bases between the two germline ends. This CDR3 contains 11 residues. The DNA of the CDR3 is TGTGCCAGCGTTGGTGGGACTGAAGCTTTCTTT. Amino acids: CASVGGTEAFF.

The chain recombines TRBV18 with TRBJ1-3, with D uncertain. This CDR3 contains 15 residues. The germline V and J ends were trimmed by 2 bases and 2 bases, with 10 bases remaining between them. Germline CDR1 and CDR2: KGHSH and LQKENI. This CDR3 reads CASSPNGVAGNTIYF. The DNA of the CDR3 is TGTGCCAGCTCACCAAACGGGGTCGCTGGAAACACCATATATTTT.

This clonotype has more than one count but fewer than ten. This chain uses TRBV3-1 with TRBJ1-6; D ambiguous. V shed 4 bases and J shed 7 bases, with 5 bases lying between them. The CDR3 length is 12 residues. Germline CDR1 LGHDT, CDR2 YNNKEL (reference sequence). The CDR3 is CASSPMNSPLHF. The CDR3 nucleotides read TGTGCCAGCAGCCCCATGAATTCACCCCTCCACTTT.

The J gene is TRBJ1-1, the V gene TRBV6-1, with 7 bases fitting TRBD1. The CDR3 loop spans 12 amino acids. V shed 11 bases, J shed 5 bases, and the junction held 8 bases outside the gene matches. CDR1 and CDR2 (germline): MNHNS, SASEGT. Written as DNA, the CDR3 is TGTGCCGCATCAGGACAGGTGACTGAAGCTTTCTTT. This encodes CAASGQVTEAFF.

The chain combines TRBV5-1 with TRBJ1-1; no clear D. This CDR3 contains 15 residues. Germline values: CDR1 SGHRS, CDR2 YFSETQ. Between the trimmed V and J ends, which lost 4 bases and 3 bases, there was a span of 16 bases. The CDR3 sequence: CASSPGLADYTEAFF. In DNA form, the CDR3 reads TGCGCCAGCAGCCCGGGGTTGGCAGACTACACTGAAGCTTTCTTT.

This clonotype has a handful of counts. The J gene is TRBJ2-1, the V gene TRBV19; 8 bases are shared with TRBD2. V gave up 6 bases and J gave up 8 bases; unmatched junction bases: 9. Germline CDR1 reads LNHDA; CDR2 reads SQIVND (reference sequence). CDR3 length: 14 residues. In nucleotides, the CDR3 is TGTGCCAGTAGATCCAGCGGGAGAACCTATGAGCAGTTCTTC. Amino acids: CASRSSGRTYEQFF.

This clonotype turned up a few times. The chain is built from TRBV20-1 and TRBJ2-2, with 9 nucleotides matching TRBD2. The CDR3 is 16 residues long. Germline CDR1 DFQATT, CDR2 SNEGSKA (reference sequence). The J segment lost 0 bases and the V segment lost 6 bases, leaving 8 bases of the junction unmatched. CDR3 protein: CSAGAPSGTNTGELFF. The CDR3 bases are TGCAGTGCCGGCGCGCCTAGCGGGACGAACACCGGGGAGCTGTTTTTT.

The rearrangement uses TRBV20-1 and TRBJ1-6; TRBD1 matches 7 bases. Trimming at V came to 2 bases and at J to 5 bases, leaving 9 bases not matched to a gene. The CDR3 has 16 amino acids. CDR1 and CDR2 (germline): DFQATT, SNEGSKA (reference sequence). CDR3 amino acids: CSARKTGTDNNSPLHF. The CDR3 DNA follows: TGCAGTGCTAGAAAGACCGGGACAGATAATAATTCACCCCTCCACTTT.

This clonotype was seen at least ten times. This chain links TRBV10-3 with TRBJ1-1; D gene ambiguous. V lost 7 bases and J 0 bases, leaving 12 bases between the germline ends. The CDR3 spans 14 residues. Germline CDR1 and CDR2: ENHRY and SYGVKD. CDR3 in amino acids: CAINDGRVNTEAFF. CDR3 sequence (DNA): TGTGCCATCAATGACGGCCGTGTGAACACTGAAGCTTTCTTT.

This sequence joins TRBV6-1 and TRBJ1-1, with unresolved D. Germline CDR1 and CDR2: MNHNS and SASEGT. This CDR3 has 13 residues. V lost 3 bases, J lost 3 bases, and 8 bases lay in between. CDR3 nucleotide sequence: TGTGCCAGCAGTGAGTGGATGGACACTGAAGCTTTCTTT. This codes for CASSEWMDTEAFF.

This clonotype has more than one count but fewer than ten. This chain uses TRBV29-1 with TRBJ2-4; D is undetermined. The CDR3 covers 14 residues. V dropped 5 bases and J dropped 0 bases, with 11 bases sitting between them. Germline V CDR1 and CDR2: SQVTM, ANQGSEA. The chain's CDR3 is CSVRARLAKNIQYF. The CDR3 nucleotides are TGCAGCGTTCGGGCCCGACTAGCCAAAAACATTCAGTACTTC.

This clonotype came up many times. CDR3 bases: TGTGCCAGCAGTTTAGCGAGGAGTAATCAGCCCCAGCATTTT. It translates to CASSLARSNQPQHF. The rearrangement links TRBV12-3 or TRBV12-4 to TRBJ1-5; no definite D call. Trimming pared 0 bases from V and 4 bases from J, leaving 7 bases between. The CDR3 extends over 14 amino acids.

This clonotype has more than one count but fewer than ten. The chain uses TRBV5-1 and TRBJ2-3, with 10 bases aligning to TRBD2. Germline CDR1 SGHRS, CDR2 YFSETQ. CDR3 length: 17 residues. Unmatched junction bases numbered 11, after V lost 4 bases and J lost 3 bases. The DNA of the CDR3 is TGCGCCAGCAGCCGTCAAACCCTAGCGGGAGTTACAGATACGCAGTATTTT. This codes for CASSRQTLAGVTDTQYF.

Here the CDR3 reads CASTSATEAFF. In DNA form, the CDR3 reads TGCGCCAGCACCTCCGCTACTGAAGCTTTCTTT. This chain joins TRBV10-2 and TRBJ1-1; no clear D gene. The CDR3 runs 11 residues. The V and J ends lost 7 bases and 5 bases respectively, with 8 bases between them. Looked up from germline, CDR1 is WSHSY and CDR2 is SAAADI.

This clonotype was observed a handful of times. This chain uses TRBV28 with TRBJ1-4; no clear D gene. Germline lookup yields CDR1 MDHEN and CDR2 SYDVKM. Trimming took off 5 bases at V and 10 bases at J, with 11 bases between the two ends. The CDR3 consists of 12 residues. DNA for the CDR3: TGTGCCAGCAGTACCAGGCAAGGAAAACTGTTTTTT. It specifies CASSTRQGKLFF.

This clonotype has just a few counts. This chain connects TRBV9 to TRBJ2-1, with 8 positions matching TRBD2. The V and J ends lost 3 bases and 7 bases, in that order; junction bases with no gene match: 15. The CDR3 runs 17 residues. The germline V gene encodes CDR1 SGDLS and CDR2 YYNGEE. CDR3 sequence: CASSGPPGLVQPNEQFF. The CDR3 DNA reads TGTGCCAGCAGCGGGCCCCCGGGACTAGTCCAACCGAATGAGCAGTTCTTC. The entire variable domain, with the rest obtained from reference TRBV9 and TRBJ2-1, is as follows: DSGVTQTPKHLITATGQRVTLRCSPRSGDLSVYWYQQSLDQGLQFLIQYYNGEERAKGNILERFSAQQFPDLHSELNLSSLELGDSALYFCASSGPPGLVQPNEQFFGPGTRLTVL.

This clonotype occurred many times. V gene TRBV12-3 or TRBV12-4 combines with J gene TRBJ2-1; tentative D call: TRBD1 (6 bases). Between the trimmed V and J ends, which lost 2 bases and 9 bases, there was a span of 8 bases. CDR3 length: 12 amino acids. The CDR3 region is CASSLLGGEQFF. For the CDR3, the DNA is TGTGCCAGCAGTTTACTAGGGGGTGAGCAGTTCTTC.